This record covers a single TCR beta chain. Its specificity is not known. TCRdb fed the 5' RACE reads into MiXCR, producing one record per CDR3 protein. The profile covers around 340,000 distinct CDR3 sequences, with less than 20% appearing a single time and under 25% taken by the ten largest. The data stem from a study of T-cell memory formation after mild COVID-19. Overall study context: TCR clustering was largely donor specific.

The study's findings and limits: Some responding clones appeared in pre-infection memory, suggesting cross-reactive memory joined. Among clones peaking at day 37 in the second wave, SARS-CoV-2 specificity remained unconfirmed.

V lost 2 bases and J 1 base, leaving 12 bases between the germline ends. CDR1 is SGHRS and CDR2 is YFSETQ in the germline V gene. The CDR3 spans 15 residues. The receptor was isolated from a man in his late teens or twenties who had mild COVID-19 (a few samples of this study predate the infection). Cell type and time point are not known. The chain joins TRBV5-1 to TRBJ1-1, with D perhaps matching TRBD1 (6 bases). Sequenced sample: PBMCs or a T cell subset sorted from them (not recorded which). CDR3 sequence reads: CASSLRGRGNTEAFF. The CDR3 region has the DNA TGCGCCAGCAGCTTAAGGGGCAGGGGGAACACTGAAGCTTTCTTT.